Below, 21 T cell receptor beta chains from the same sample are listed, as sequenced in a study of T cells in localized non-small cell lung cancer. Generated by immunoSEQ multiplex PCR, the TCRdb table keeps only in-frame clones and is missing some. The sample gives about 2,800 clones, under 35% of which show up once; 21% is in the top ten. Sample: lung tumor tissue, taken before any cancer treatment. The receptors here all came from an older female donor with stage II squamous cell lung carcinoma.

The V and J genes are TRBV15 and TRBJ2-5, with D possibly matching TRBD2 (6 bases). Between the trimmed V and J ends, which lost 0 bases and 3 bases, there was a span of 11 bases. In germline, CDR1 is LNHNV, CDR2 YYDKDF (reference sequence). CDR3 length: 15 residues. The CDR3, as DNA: TGTGCCACCAGCAGAGATATGGGAGGAGAAGAGACCCAGTACTTC. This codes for CATSRDMGGEETQYF.

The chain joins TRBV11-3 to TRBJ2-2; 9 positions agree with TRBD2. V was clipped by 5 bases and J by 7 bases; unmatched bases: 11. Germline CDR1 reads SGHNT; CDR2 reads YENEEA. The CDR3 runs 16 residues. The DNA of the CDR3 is TGTGCCAGCAGCCCCCACAGCGGGGGGTTGGACGGGGAGCTGTTTTTT. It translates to CASSPHSGGLDGELFF. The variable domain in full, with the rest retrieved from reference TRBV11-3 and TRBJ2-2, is EAGVVQSPRYKIIEKKQPVAFWCNPISGHNTLYWYLQNLGQGPELLIRYENEEAVDDSQLPKDRFSAERLKGVDSTLKIQPAELGDSAVYLCASSPHSGGLDGELFFGEGSRLTVL.

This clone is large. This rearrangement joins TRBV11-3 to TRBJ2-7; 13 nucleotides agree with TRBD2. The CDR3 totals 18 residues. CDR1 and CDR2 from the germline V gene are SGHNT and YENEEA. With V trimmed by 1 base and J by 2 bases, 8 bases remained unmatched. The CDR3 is CASSLGTSGSPRPYEQYF. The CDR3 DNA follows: TGTGCCAGCAGCTTAGGGACTAGCGGGAGCCCCCGACCCTACGAGCAGTACTTC. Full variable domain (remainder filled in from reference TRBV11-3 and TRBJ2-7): EAGVVQSPRYKIIEKKQPVAFWCNPISGHNTLYWYLQNLGQGPELLIRYENEEAVDDSQLPKDRFSAERLKGVDSTLKIQPAELGDSAVYLCASSLGTSGSPRPYEQYFGPGTRLTVT.

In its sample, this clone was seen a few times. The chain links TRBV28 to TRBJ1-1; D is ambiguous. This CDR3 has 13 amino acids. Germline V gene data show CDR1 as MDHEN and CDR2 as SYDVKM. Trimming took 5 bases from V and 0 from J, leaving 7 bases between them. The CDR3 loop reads CASSQDMNTEAFF. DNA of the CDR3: TGTGCCAGCAGTCAAGACATGAACACTGAAGCTTTCTTT.

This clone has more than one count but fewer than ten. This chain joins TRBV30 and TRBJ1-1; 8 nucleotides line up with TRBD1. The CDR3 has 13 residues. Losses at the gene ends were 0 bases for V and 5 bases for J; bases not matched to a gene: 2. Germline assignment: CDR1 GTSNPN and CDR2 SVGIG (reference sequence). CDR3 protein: CAWSVRQGTEAFF. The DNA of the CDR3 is TGTGCCTGGAGTGTACGACAGGGGACTGAAGCTTTCTTT. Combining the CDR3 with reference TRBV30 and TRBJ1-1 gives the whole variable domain SQTIHQWPATLVQPVGSPLSLECTVEGTSNPNLYWYRQAAGRGLQLLFYSVGIGQISSEVPQNLSASRPQDRQFILSSKKLLLSDSGFYLCAWSVRQGTEAFFGQGTRLTVV.

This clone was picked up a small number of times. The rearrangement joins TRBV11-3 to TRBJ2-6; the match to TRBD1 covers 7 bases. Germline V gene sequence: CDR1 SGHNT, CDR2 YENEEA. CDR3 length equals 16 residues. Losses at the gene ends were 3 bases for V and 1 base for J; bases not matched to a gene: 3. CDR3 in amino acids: CASSLQGQSGANVLTF. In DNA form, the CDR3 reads TGTGCCAGCAGCTTGCAGGGACAGTCTGGGGCCAACGTCCTGACTTTC. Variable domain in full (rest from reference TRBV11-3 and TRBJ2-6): EAGVVQSPRYKIIEKKQPVAFWCNPISGHNTLYWYLQNLGQGPELLIRYENEEAVDDSQLPKDRFSAERLKGVDSTLKIQPAELGDSAVYLCASSLQGQSGANVLTFGAGSRLTVL.

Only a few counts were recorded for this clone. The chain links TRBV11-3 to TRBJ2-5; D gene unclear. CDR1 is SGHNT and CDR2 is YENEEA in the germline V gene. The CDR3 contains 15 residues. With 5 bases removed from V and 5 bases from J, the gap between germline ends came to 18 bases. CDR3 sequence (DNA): TGTGCCAGCAGCCAGCCGGGTCGACGACGGGAGACCCAGTACTTC. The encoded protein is CASSQPGRRRETQYF.

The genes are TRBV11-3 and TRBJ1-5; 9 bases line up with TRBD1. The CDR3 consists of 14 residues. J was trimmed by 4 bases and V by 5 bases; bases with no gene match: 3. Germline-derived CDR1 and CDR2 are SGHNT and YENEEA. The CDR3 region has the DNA TGTGCCAGCAGCCTAGGGACAGGGAATCAGCCCCAGCATTTT. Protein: CASSLGTGNQPQHF.

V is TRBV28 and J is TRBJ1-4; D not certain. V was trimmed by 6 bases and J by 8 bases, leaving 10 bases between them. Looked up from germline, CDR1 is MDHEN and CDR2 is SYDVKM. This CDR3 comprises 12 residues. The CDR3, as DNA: TGTGCCAGCAGGGGGTTGGGGGAAAAACTGTTTTTT. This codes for CASRGLGEKLFF.

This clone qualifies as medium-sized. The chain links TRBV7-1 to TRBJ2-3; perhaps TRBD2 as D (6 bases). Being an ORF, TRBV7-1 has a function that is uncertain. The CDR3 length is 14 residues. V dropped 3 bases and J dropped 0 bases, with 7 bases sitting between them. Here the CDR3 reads CASSSGTSTDTQYF. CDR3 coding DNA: TGTGCCAGCAGCTCCGGGACTAGCACAGATACGCAGTATTTT.

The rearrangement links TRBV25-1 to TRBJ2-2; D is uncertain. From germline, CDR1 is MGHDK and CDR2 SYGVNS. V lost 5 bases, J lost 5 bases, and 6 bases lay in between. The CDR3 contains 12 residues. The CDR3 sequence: CASSSGTGELFF. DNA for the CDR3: TGTGCCAGCAGTTCAGGTACCGGGGAGCTGTTTTTT.

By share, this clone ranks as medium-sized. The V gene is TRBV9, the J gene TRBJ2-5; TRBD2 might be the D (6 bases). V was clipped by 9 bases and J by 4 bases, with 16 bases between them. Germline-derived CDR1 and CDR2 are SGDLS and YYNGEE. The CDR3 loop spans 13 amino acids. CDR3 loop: CATGTRRGETQYF. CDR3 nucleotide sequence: TGTGCCACCGGGACCCGGAGGGGAGAGACCCAGTACTTC.

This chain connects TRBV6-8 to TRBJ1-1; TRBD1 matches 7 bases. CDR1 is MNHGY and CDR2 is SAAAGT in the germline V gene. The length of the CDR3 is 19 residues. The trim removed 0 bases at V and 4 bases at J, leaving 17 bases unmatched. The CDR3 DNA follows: TGTGCCAGCAGTTACTCGGGCGGACCGGTGACAGGGATTCTCACTGAAGCTTTCTTT. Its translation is CASSYSGGPVTGILTEAFF.

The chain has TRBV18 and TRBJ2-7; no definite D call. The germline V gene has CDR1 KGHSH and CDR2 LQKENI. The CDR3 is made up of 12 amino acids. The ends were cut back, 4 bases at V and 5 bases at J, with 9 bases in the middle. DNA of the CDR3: TGTGCCAGCTCACTAGGACCCGACGAGCAGTACTTC. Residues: CASSLGPDEQYF.

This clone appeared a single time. CDR3 residues: CASSLSPSNTGELFF. The CDR3 nucleotides read TGCGCCAGCAGCTTGAGCCCTTCGAACACCGGGGAGCTGTTTTTT. This sequence joins TRBV5-1 and TRBJ2-2; D gene uncertain. The CDR3 runs 15 residues. Germline V CDR1 and CDR2: SGHRS, YFSETQ. V was pared by 1 base and J by 0 bases, with 7 bases between.

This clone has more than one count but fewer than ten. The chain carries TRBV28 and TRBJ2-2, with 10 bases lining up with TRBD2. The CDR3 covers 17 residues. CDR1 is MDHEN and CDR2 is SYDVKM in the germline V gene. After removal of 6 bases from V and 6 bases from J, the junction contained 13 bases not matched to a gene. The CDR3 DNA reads TGTGCCAGCAGCCTGGGGAGGACTAGCGGAGGGCCCGGGGAGCTGTTTTTT. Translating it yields CASSLGRTSGGPGELFF.

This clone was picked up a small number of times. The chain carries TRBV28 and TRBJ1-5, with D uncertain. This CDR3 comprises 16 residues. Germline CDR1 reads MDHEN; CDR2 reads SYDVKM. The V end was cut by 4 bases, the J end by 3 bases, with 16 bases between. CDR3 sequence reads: CASSSSGAGYNQPQHF. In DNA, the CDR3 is TGTGCCAGCAGTTCCTCGGGAGCAGGATACAATCAGCCCCAGCATTTT.

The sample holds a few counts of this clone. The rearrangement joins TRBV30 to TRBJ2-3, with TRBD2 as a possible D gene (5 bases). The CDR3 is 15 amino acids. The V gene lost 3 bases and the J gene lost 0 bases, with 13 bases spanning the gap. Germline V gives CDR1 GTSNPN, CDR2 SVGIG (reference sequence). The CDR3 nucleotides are TGTGCCTGGAGCGCACTAGATTCTAGCACAGATACGCAGTATTTT. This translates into CAWSALDSSTDTQYF.

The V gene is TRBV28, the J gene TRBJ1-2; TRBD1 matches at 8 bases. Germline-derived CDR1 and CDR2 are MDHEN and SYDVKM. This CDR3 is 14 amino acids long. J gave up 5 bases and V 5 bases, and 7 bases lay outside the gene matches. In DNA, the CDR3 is TGTGCCAGCAGTGCCGTGGGGACAGGATATGGCTACACCTTC. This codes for CASSAVGTGYGYTF.

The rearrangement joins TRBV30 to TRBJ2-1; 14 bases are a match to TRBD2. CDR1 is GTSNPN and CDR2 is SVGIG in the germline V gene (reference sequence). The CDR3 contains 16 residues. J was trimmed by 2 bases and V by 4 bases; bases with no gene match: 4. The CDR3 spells CAWTKGLAGAYNEQFF. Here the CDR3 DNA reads TGTGCCTGGACTAAGGGACTAGCGGGGGCCTACAATGAGCAGTTCTTC.

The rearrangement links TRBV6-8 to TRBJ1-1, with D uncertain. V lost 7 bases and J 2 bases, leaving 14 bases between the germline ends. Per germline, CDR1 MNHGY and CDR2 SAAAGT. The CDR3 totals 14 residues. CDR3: CASILARGNTEAFF. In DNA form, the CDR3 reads TGTGCCAGCATTCTCGCCCGCGGAAACACTGAAGCTTTCTTT.